This T cell receptor (beta chain) was sequenced in a study of cytomegalovirus exposure and HLA in healthy donors (dated by TCRdb to 2017 to 2019). Study-wide context: An earlier analysis of under 600 of the donors reported 250 to 350 Gb of sequence data and some 120 million unique TCR beta sequences from about 200 million T cells. An early release that covered more than 550 HLA-typed donors contained approximately 300 gigabases of sequencing data and around 85 million unique TCR sequences. Of the 350 to 400 genotyped donors, 65% to 90% fell in the genetic ancestry cluster associated with self-reported Caucasian donors. The aim of the study was to test whether cataloging public T cell receptors could identify signatures of past pathogen exposure. The study used immunosequencing to profile the T cell repertoires of 600 to 850 subjects and linked those repertoires to cytomegalovirus serostatus. Besides the first cohort of around 670 subjects, a separate validation cohort made up of 90 to 150 different subjects was used. To predict cytomegalovirus infection status, the study combined high-throughput TCR immunosequencing, statistical association of individual TCRs with disease status, and machine learning. In a later analysis, previously published TCR beta repertoires from more than 500 donors were re-analyzed and high-resolution HLA genotyping was added so that TCR occurrence patterns could be studied. Rather than using new phenotypic data, the later analysis identified candidate immune exposures from TCR beta sequences and from how often those sequences occurred across donors. To decide whether each TCR beta V gene segment behaved as functional or pseudogenic, an earlier analysis of 587 of the donors relied on high-throughput TCR beta sequencing. Donor age, sex, ethnicity and CMV serostatus were collected together with the repertoire data. A later genetic analysis took genome-wide SNP genotypes for about three fifths of the 666 donors and used that subset as a discovery cohort. All discovery cohort repertoires had been generated using a single sequencing platform. HLA typing covered class I and class II loci at four-digit resolution. The number of typed donors differed by locus: roughly 629-640 for A, B, C, DRB1 and DQB1; some 500 for DQA1; 600 to 610 for DPA1; and about 450 for DPB1. A handful of DR-DQ haplotypes were handled as single units for association and clustering because linkage in the cohort was strong. Across around 400 genotyped donors of the cohort, an average of 235,054 unique TCR beta nucleotide sequences per donor were sequenced, and 15% to 20% of those sequences were non-productive. The investigation overall reported the following: While some public TCRs were present in many individuals, most TCR sequences turned up only very rarely across donors. In both the original and validation cohorts, the classifier was reported to diagnose cytomegalovirus status with high specificity and sensitivity. HLA typing was unavailable for some donors at each locus, so association tests used only the typed subset. The authors suggested that the approach could potentially be extended to other disease states and immunological phenotypes. Immune exposure information for the cohort was limited to CMV serostatus. An earlier analysis of approximately 600 of the donors showed that most TCR beta V segments appeared in productive rearrangements either about 87% or about 30% of the time, which broadly matched IMGT annotations. Some IMGT-functional V segments, including TRBV6-2 and TRBV6-3, could not be told apart with the 87-base-pair reads, so those segments were excluded. A later genetic analysis reported fewer N-insertions in productive TCRs among donors in an Asian-associated ancestry cluster than the roughly 670-donor mean. Assigning TCR associations to individual alleles was difficult when HLA alleles, especially DR and DQ, strongly co-occurred. A total of about 180 TCR beta chains were listed by the study as associated with cytomegalovirus. Compared with equally common non-associated chains, HLA-associated TCR beta chains in a later analysis were more clonally expanded and had lower generation probabilities. A further reported finding was that TCR beta sequences accurately predicted the HLA-A and HLA-B alleles for most subjects in the first cohort. In a later analysis, TCR association rates were found to vary across HLA loci, with the most associated TCRs seen for DRB1 alleles and the fewest for HLA-C alleles. In this cohort, only TCR beta chains were sequenced, and detectable features were limited by the absence of alpha or paired-chain data. According to a later analysis, parvovirus B19, influenza, CMV and Epstein-Barr virus appeared linked to several top co-occurrence clusters. A later analysis found that most CMV-associated TCR beta chains appeared HLA-restricted, with HLA associations seemingly driven largely by CMV exposure. The sequencing pipeline was judged likely to have produced a cluster of highly shared sequence variants as a technical artifact. At a false discovery rate of 0.05, a later analysis linked under 20,000 TCR beta sequences to specific HLA alleles. V-gene and J-gene trimming of TCR beta chains was associated with a missense DCLRE1C variant in a later genetic analysis, and the association was replicated in an independent cohort. In vitro tests confirmed that a few of the cytomegalovirus-associated TCR beta chains recognize cytomegalovirus antigens. Correlated functional status among segregating V segments might be attributable to linkage disequilibrium, but an unknown experimental factor could not be ruled out. Because counts were too low, about 17 rarely observed V segments, including chromosome 9 orphons, were excluded from the earlier analysis of under 650 of the donors. Sequencing depth was assumed to be roughly uniform across donors in the presence/absence analyses, though that assumption may not hold.

The library was generated by the immunoSEQ multiplex PCR assay. For the multiplex PCR, a mixture combining 60 forward primers for TCR Vbeta segments and 13 reverse primers for TCR Jbeta segments was used. A multiplex PCR assay on genomic DNA amplified the CDR3 region of rearranged TCR beta genes. The Illumina HiSeq System was used to sequence the amplified TCR beta libraries as 87-base-pair reads. The study's processing was this. A later analysis counted about 80 million unique TCR beta chains across the 640 or so repertoires, and about 10 million of these chains were shared by at least two donors. A nearest-neighbor algorithm error-corrected the raw reads and collapsed the reads into unique sequences, merging closely related sequences to remove PCR and sequencing errors. CDR3 sequences were aligned to IMGT reference sequences to assign V, D and J gene segments. For a sequence to be retained, a match of at least six nucleotides to both a V gene segment and a J gene segment was required. Rearrangements were classified as productive when the CDR3 lacked stop codons and remained in frame with V and J, and all other rearrangements were classified as non-productive. CDR3 was defined according to IMGT convention as the region running from the second conserved V-encoded cysteine to the conserved J-encoded phenylalanine. The earlier analysis of some 550 of the donors excluded any sequence lacking an unambiguous match to a single V gene segment. In an earlier analysis of around 600 of the donors, V segments were called functional above 56.7% productive rearrangements and were called segregating when the between-donor standard deviation exceeded 5%. To diagnose cytomegalovirus status from the catalog of TCR beta chain sequences, a statistical classification framework was built. In a later analysis, TCR nucleotide sequences were compared against IMGT/GENE-DB human TR gene sequences so that V and J genes could be assigned. The TCRdist pipeline was used in a later analysis to assign CDR3 sequences and most-parsimonious VDJ recombination scenarios. A later analysis defined each TCR beta chain by its CDR3 amino acid sequence plus V-gene family, and excluded reads lacking a unique V-gene family. As a way to deal with suspected cross-contamination and a sequencing artifact, a later analysis dropped hundreds of nucleotide sequences that were highly shared and had low generation probability. For each public chain, a later analysis derived a clonal expansion index from normalized ranks of inferred template counts within each repertoire. In a later analysis, generation probabilities were computed using a VDJ recombination model fitted to out-of-frame rearrangements, and the results were checked against IGoR. Hypergeometric tests were used in a later analysis to score TCR-TCR, TCR-HLA and TCR-CMV co-occurrence, with a repertoire-size bias correction applied to the TCR pairs. In a later analysis, false discovery rates were estimated by permuting HLA or CMV assignments 20 times. A later analysis grouped co-occurring TCRs with DBSCAN, adding TCRdist sequence similarity when clustering within HLA-allele-positive subsets. Repertoires with fewer than 30,000 or more than 120,000 public chains were left out of co-occurrence clustering, as were five repertoires with anomalous nucleotide sharing. The clones in this table, taken by TCRdb from immuneACCESS, are in-frame only. Not every clone is retained; where verified, under half of the shortfall comes from an unresolved V gene, and the cause of the rest is unknown. V, J and clone size are those of that table, while D and trimming were read from the DNA. The table for this sample lists about 120,000 clones; roughly two thirds of them were counted only once. The ten largest account for less than 2% of the sample.

The CDR3 runs 13 residues from the cysteine to the phenylalanine. Left in the record is the CDR3 DNA by itself, 39 bases read in frame from the first base. CDR1 and CDR2 are drawn from the germline V gene: SGHTA, FQGNSA. V sheds 4 bases and J sheds 4 bases, leaving 10 bases between their ends. Points on this clone: The antigen this receptor binds is unknown. No base quality information exists; no much larger clone differs at one position.

In total, fewer than 750 healthy bone marrow donors made up the cohort. At the time of sampling, every cohort member was nominally healthy, though immune exposures that went unrecorded were likely present. The donor was CMV seropositive and was included in the group of approximately 300 seropositive cohort members. Every donor gave a peripheral blood sample, and the peripheral blood mononuclear cells from that sample were used for TCR beta sequencing. Genomic DNA extraction from the blood cell samples was performed with the Qiagen DNeasy Blood Extraction Kit. What was sequenced was PBMCs. The chain uses TRBV7-2 and TRBJ1-2; D gene: possibly TRBD1, on 6 matching bases. This sequence was found in a man younger than 45 in good health and CMV-seropositive. The CDR3 protein sequence reads: CASSSADSYGYTF. The DNA sequence is TGTGCCAGCAGCTCGGCGGACAGCTATGGCTACACCTTC.